This TCR beta chain was observed in a study of T cells after yellow fever vaccination. Study findings and constraints: Most primary-vaccination clones reappeared after the booster (about 97% CD4, 85% to 90% CD8).

The germline V gene encodes CDR1 SGHTA and CDR2 FQGNSA. This CDR3 has 15 residues. Trimming took 7 bases from V and 2 from J; bases not matched to a gene: 5. As for this clonotype: Its antigen remains unidentified.

TCRdb re-called the 5' RACE reads through MiXCR, storing one row per CDR3 protein. The table includes tens of thousands of distinct CDR3 sequences, 7.4% detected once. The clonotype comes from a man aged 25-40 years who received the YFV17D yellow fever vaccine. This chain joins TRBV7-2 and TRBJ1-3; 10 bases map to TRBD1. The sample here was CD8+ T cells sorted from PBMCs, taken 15 days after the yellow fever booster vaccination. This CDR3 reads CASTGQGETGNTIYF. The CDR3 DNA reads TGTGCCAGCACCGGACAGGGGGAGACTGGAAACACCATATATTTT.